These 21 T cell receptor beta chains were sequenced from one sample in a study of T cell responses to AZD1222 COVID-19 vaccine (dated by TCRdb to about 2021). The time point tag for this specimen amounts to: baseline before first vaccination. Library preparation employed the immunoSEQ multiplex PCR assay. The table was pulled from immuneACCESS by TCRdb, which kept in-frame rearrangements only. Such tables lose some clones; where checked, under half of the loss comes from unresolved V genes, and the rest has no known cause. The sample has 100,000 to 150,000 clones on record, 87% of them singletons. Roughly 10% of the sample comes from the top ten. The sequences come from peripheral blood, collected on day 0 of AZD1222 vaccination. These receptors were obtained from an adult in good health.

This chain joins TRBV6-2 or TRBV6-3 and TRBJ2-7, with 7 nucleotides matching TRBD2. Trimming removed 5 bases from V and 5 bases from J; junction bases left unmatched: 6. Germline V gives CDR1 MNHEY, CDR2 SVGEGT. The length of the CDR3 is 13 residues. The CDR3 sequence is CASSVGGSHEQYF. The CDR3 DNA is TGTGCCAGCAGTGTCGGGGGGTCCCACGAGCAGTACTTC.

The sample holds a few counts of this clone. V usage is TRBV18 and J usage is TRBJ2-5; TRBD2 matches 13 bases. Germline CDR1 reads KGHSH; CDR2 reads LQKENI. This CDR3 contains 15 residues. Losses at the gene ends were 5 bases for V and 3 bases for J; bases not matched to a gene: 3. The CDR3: CASSRGLAGEETQYF. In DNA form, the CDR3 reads TGTGCCAGCTCAAGAGGACTAGCGGGAGAAGAGACCCAGTACTTC.

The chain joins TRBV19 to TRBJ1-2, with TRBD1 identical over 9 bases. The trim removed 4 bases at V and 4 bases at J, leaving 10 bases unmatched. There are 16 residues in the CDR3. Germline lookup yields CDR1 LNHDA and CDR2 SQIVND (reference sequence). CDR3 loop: CASSRSGQGRSYGYTF. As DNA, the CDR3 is TGTGCCAGTAGTAGATCCGGACAGGGGAGGTCCTATGGCTACACCTTC. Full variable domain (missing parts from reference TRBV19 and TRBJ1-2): DGGITQSPKYLFRKEGQNVTLSCEQNLNHDAMYWYRQDPGQGLRLIYYSQIVNDFQKGDIAEGYSVSREKKESFPLTVTSAQKNPTAFYLCASSRSGQGRSYGYTFGSGTRLTVV.

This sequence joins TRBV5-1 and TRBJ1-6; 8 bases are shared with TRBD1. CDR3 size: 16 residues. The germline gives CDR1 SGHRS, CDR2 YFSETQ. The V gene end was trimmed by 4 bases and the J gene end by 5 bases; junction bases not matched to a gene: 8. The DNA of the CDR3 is TGCGCCAGCAGCGGAGGAACAGGGGGGGATAATTCACCCCTCCACTTT. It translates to CASSGGTGGDNSPLHF.

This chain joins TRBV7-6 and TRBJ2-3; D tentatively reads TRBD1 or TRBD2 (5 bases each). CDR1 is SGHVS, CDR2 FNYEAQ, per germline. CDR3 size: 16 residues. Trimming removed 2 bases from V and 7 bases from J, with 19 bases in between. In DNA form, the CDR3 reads TGTGCCAGCAGCTTATTGTTCGGGGCAGAATGGAATACGCAGTATTTT. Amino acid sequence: CASSLLFGAEWNTQYF.

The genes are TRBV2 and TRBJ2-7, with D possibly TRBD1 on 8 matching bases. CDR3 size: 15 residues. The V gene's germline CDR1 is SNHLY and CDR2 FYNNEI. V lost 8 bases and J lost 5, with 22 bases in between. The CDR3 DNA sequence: TGTGCCAGCTCCGACAGGGGCGGGAGCTTCAACGAGCAGTACTTC. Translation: CASSDRGGSFNEQYF.

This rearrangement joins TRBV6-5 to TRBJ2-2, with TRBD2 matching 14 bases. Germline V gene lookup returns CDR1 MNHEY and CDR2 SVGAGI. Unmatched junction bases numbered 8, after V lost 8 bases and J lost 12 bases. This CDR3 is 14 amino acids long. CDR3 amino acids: CASRGLAGVLQLFF. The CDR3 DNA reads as TGTGCCAGCCGGGGACTAGCGGGGGTATTGCAGCTGTTTTTT.

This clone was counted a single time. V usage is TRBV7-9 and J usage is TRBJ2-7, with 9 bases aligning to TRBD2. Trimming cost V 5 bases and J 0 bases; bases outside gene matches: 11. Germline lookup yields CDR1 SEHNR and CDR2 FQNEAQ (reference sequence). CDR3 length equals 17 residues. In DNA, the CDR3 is TGTGCCAGCAGCCCCACCGGTGGCGGGAGGGCCTCCTACGAGCAGTACTTC. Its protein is CASSPTGGGRASYEQYF.

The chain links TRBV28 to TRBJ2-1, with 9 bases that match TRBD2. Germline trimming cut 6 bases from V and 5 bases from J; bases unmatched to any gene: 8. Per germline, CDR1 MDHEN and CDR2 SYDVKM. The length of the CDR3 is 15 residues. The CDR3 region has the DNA TGTGCCAGCAGCTGGGGGACTAGCTACAACAATGAGCAGTTCTTC. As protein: CASSWGTSYNNEQFF.

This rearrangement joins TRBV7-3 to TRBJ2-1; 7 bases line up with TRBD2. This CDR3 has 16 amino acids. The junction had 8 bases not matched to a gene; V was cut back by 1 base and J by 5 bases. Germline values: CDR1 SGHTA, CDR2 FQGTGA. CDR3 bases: TGTGCCAGCAGCTTAAGGGCGGGAGTTGGGGACAATGAGCAGTTCTTC. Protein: CASSLRAGVGDNEQFF.

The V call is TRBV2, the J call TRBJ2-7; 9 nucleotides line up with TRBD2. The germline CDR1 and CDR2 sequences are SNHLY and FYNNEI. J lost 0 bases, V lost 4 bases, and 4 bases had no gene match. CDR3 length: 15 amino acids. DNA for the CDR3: TGTGCCAGCAGTGCGACTAGCGGAAGCTCCTACGAGCAGTACTTC. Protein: CASSATSGSSYEQYF. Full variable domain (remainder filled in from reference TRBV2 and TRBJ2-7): EPEVTQTPSHQVTQMGQEVILRCVPISNHLYFYWYRQILGQKVEFLVSFYNNEISEKSEIFDDQFSVERPDGSNFTLKIRSTKLEDSAMYFCASSATSGSSYEQYFGPGTRLTVT.

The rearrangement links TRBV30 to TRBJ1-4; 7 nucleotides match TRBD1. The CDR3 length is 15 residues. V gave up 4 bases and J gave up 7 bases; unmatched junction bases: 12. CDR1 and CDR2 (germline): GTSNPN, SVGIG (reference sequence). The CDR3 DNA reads TGTGCCTGGAAGGAACGACAGGGACGTACTGAAAAACTGTTTTTT. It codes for CAWKERQGRTEKLFF.

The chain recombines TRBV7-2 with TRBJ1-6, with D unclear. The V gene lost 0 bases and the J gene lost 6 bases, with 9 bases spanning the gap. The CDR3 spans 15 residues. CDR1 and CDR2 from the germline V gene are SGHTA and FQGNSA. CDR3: CASSLAGQFNSPLHF. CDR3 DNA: TGTGCCAGCAGCTTAGCTGGGCAGTTTAATTCACCCCTCCACTTT.

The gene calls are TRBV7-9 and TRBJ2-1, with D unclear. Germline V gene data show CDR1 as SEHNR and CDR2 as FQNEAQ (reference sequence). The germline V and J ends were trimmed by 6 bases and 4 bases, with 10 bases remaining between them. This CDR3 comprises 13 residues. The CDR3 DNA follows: TGTGCCAGCAGTTTCGCCCAATACAATGAGCAGTTCTTC. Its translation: CASSFAQYNEQFF.

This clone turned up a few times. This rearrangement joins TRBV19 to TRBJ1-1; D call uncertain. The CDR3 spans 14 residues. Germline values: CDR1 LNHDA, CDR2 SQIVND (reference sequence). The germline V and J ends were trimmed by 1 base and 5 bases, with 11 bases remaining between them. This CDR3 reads CASSIGTPATEAFF. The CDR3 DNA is TGTGCCAGTAGTATAGGAACACCTGCGACTGAAGCTTTCTTT. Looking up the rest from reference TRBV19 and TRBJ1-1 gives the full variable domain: DGGITQSPKYLFRKEGQNVTLSCEQNLNHDAMYWYRQDPGQGLRLIYYSQIVNDFQKGDIAEGYSVSREKKESFPLTVTSAQKNPTAFYLCASSIGTPATEAFFGQGTRLTVV.

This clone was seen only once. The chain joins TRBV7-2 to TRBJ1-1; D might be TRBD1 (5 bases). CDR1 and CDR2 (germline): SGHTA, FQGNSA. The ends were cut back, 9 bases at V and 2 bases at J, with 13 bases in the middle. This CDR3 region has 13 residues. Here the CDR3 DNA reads TGTGCCAGTCCGACAGCTCCAAACACTGAAGCTTTCTTT. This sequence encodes CASPTAPNTEAFF.

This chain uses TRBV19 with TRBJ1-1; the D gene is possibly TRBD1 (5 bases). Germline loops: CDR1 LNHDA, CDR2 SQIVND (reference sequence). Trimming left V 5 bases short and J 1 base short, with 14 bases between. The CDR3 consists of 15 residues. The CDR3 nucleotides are TGTGCCAGTAGTCTCACTGGGGGGGGGAACACTGAAGCTTTCTTT. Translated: CASSLTGGGNTEAFF.

As DNA, the CDR3 is TGCACCAGCAGCCAAGGGCAGGGGGACACTGAAGCTTTCTTT. This codes for CTSSQGQGDTEAFF. This rearrangement joins TRBV1 to TRBJ1-1; the D call of TRBD1 is as the table states it, not checked on the DNA. TRBV1 is recorded as a pseudogene. CDR3 length: 14 amino acids.

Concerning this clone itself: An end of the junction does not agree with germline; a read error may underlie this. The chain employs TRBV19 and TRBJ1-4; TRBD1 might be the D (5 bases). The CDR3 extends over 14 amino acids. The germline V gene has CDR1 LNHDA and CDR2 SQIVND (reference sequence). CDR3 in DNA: TGTGCCAGTTGTATGGGACCGAGCAAGGAAAAACTGTTTTTT. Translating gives CASCMGPSKEKLFF.

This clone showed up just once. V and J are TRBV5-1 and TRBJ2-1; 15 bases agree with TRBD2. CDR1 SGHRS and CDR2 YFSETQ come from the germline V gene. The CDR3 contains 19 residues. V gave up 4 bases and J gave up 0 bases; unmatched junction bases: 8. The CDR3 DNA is TGCGCCAGCAGCGGCAGGGGACTAGCGGGGGGTTACTCCTACAATGAGCAGTTCTTC. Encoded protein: CASSGRGLAGGYSYNEQFF. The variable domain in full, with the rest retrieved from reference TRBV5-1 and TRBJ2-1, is KAGVTQTPRYLIKTRGQQVTLSCSPISGHRSVSWYQQTPGQGLQFLFEYFSETQRNKGNFPGRFSGRQFSNSRSEMNVSTLELGDSALYLCASSGRGLAGGYSYNEQFFGPGTRLTVL.

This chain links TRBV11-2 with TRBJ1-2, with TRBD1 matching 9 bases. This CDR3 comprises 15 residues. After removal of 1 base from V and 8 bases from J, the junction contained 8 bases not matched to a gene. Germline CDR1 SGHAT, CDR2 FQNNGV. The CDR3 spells CASSLASGTGRGYTF. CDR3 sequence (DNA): TGTGCCAGCAGCTTAGCCTCCGGGACAGGGAGAGGCTACACCTTC.